This entry is about one T cell receptor (beta chain). The sample is drawn from a study of cytomegalovirus exposure and HLA in healthy donors. Those who donated were healthy bone marrow donors. V lost 4 bases and J lost 2; bases outside the gene matches: 2. CDR3 size: 14 residues. Germline lookup yields CDR1 MDHEN and CDR2 SYDVKM. Both 60 Vbeta primers and 13 Jbeta primers went into the PCR. Some clones are missing from TCRdb's copy, which holds only in-frame ones; the method was immunoSEQ multiplex PCR. The sample carries around 67,000 clones, more than 75% recorded once. The chain links TRBV28 to TRBJ1-2, with 9 bases that match TRBD1. This sequence originates from a man aged 18-30 years in good health and CMV-seropositive. Sequenced material: PBMCs. The DNA of the CDR3 is TGTGCCAGCAGTTCCGGACAGGGGAACTATGGCTACACCTTC. This codes for CASSSGQGNYGYTF.